What follows are 30 T cell receptor beta chains derived from one specimen sequenced in a study of blood T cell repertoires in COVID-19. Some clones are missing from TCRdb's copy, which holds only in-frame ones; the method was immunoSEQ multiplex PCR. Altogether about 190,000 clones are present, around 85% being singletons, with the ten largest covering approximately 1%. Sample: peripheral blood. These receptors came from a man aged 30 to 39 with acute or convalescent COVID-19.

V gene TRBV9 combines with J gene TRBJ2-1, with 10 bases fitting TRBD1. The germline V gene encodes CDR1 SGDLS and CDR2 YYNGEE. This CDR3 has 16 residues. Germline trimming cut 3 bases from V and 5 bases from J; bases unmatched to any gene: 8. This CDR3 is CASSGTGTGDHNEQFF. CDR3 coding DNA: TGTGCCAGCAGCGGTACCGGGACAGGGGATCACAATGAGCAGTTCTTC.

The rearrangement uses TRBV5-1 and TRBJ1-1; TRBD1 matches 7 bases. The CDR3 sequence is 15 residues long. Germline CDR1 is SGHRS and CDR2 is YFSETQ. With V trimmed by 4 bases and J by 2 bases, 8 bases remained unmatched. The CDR3 is CASSGGQAYNTEAFF. The CDR3 nucleotides read TGCGCCAGCAGCGGCGGACAGGCTTATAACACTGAAGCTTTCTTT.

The chain carries TRBV11-2 and TRBJ2-2; D possibly corresponds to TRBD2 (7 bases). The CDR3 has 17 residues. Germline V gives CDR1 SGHAT, CDR2 FQNNGV. Trimming pared 3 bases from V and 2 bases from J, leaving 16 bases between. CDR3 coding DNA: TGTGCCAGCAGCTTCAAGGGGGGAGGGGTTAACACCGGGGAGCTGTTTTTT. Its translation: CASSFKGGGVNTGELFF.

The J gene is TRBJ2-5, the V gene TRBV5-4; D is unresolved. The CDR3 consists of 13 residues. The germline CDR1 and CDR2 sequences are SGHNT and YYREEE (reference sequence). Trimming pared 3 bases from V and 2 bases from J, leaving 8 bases between. CDR3 region: CASSSPDQETQYF. In nucleotides, the CDR3 is TGTGCCAGCAGCTCCCCAGATCAAGAGACCCAGTACTTC.

The chain combines TRBV28 with TRBJ2-3; 8 nucleotides match TRBD2. The V and J ends lost 7 bases and 4 bases, in that order; junction bases with no gene match: 16. Germline V gene lookup returns CDR1 MDHEN and CDR2 SYDVKM. This CDR3 contains 17 residues. CDR3 bases: TGTGCCAGCACCCCCGTCGTTGCGGGGGGCGGGTCAGATACGCAGTATTTT. Translating gives CASTPVVAGGGSDTQYF. The full variable domain, its missing parts supplied by reference TRBV28 and TRBJ2-3, is DVKVTQSSRYLVKRTGEKVFLECVQDMDHENMFWYRQDPGLGLRLIYFSYDVKMKEKGDIPEGYSVSREKKERFSLILESASTNQTSMYLCASTPVVAGGGSDTQYFGPGTRLTVL.

The chain employs TRBV3-1 (or the pseudogene TRBV3-2) and TRBJ1-2, with TRBD1 matching over 8 bases. V shed 2 bases and J 4 bases; nucleotides not matched to a gene: 6. Germline V CDR1 and CDR2: LGHDT, YNNKEL (reference sequence). The CDR3 sequence is 15 residues long. The CDR3: CASSQNHGQGYGYTF. The CDR3 bases are TGTGCCAGCAGCCAAAATCACGGACAGGGCTATGGCTACACCTTC.

The chain links TRBV27 to TRBJ2-1, with D possibly TRBD2 on 5 matching bases. The V end lost 3 bases, the J end lost 2 bases, and 8 bases lay between the germline ends. This CDR3 is built from 14 residues. Germline V gene data show CDR1 as MNHEY and CDR2 as SMNVEV (reference sequence). CDR3 region: CASSFTRAYNEQFF. The CDR3 DNA reads TGTGCCAGCAGTTTCACTAGAGCCTACAATGAGCAGTTCTTC.

The chain combines TRBV14 with TRBJ2-7; D gene uncertain. Trimming pared 3 bases from V and 4 bases from J, leaving 4 bases between. The germline V gene has CDR1 SGHDN and CDR2 FVKESK. The CDR3 extends over 11 amino acids. This CDR3 is CASSQSYEQYF. CDR3 nucleotide sequence: TGTGCCAGCAGCCAGAGTTACGAGCAGTACTTC.

V and J are TRBV5-6 and TRBJ2-3; TRBD2 might be the D (7 bases). Trimming shortened V by 4 bases and J by 2 bases, and 17 bases separated the two germline ends. Germline values: CDR1 SGHDT, CDR2 YYEEEE. The CDR3 contains 16 residues. Here the CDR3 reads CASSLASGGITDTQYF. In DNA, the CDR3 is TGTGCCAGCAGCCTCGCGTCGGGGGGCATCACAGATACGCAGTATTTT.

The chain employs TRBV19 and TRBJ1-3, with 7 bases lining up with TRBD1. The CDR3 is 15 residues long. The germline V gene has CDR1 LNHDA and CDR2 SQIVND (reference sequence). J was trimmed by 0 bases and V by 6 bases; bases with no gene match: 5. CDR3 DNA sequence: TGTGCCAGTAGCCGAGGGACAGTCTCTGGAAACACCATATATTTT. Protein product: CASSRGTVSGNTIYF. Full variable domain (outside the CDR3, taken from reference TRBV19 and TRBJ1-3): DGGITQSPKYLFRKEGQNVTLSCEQNLNHDAMYWYRQDPGQGLRLIYYSQIVNDFQKGDIAEGYSVSREKKESFPLTVTSAQKNPTAFYLCASSRGTVSGNTIYFGEGSWLTVV.

This CDR3 reads CASSQDRMEFWPQHF. CDR3 DNA: TGCGCCAGCAGCCAAGATCGTATGGAGTTCTGGCCCCAGCATTTT. The chain is built from TRBV4-1 and TRBJ1-5; no clear D gene. The ends were cut back, 0 bases at V and 9 bases at J, with 15 bases in the middle. The CDR3 is 15 amino acids. Germline V gene sequence: CDR1 MGHRA, CDR2 YSYEKL.

This clone has a handful of counts. Here the CDR3 DNA reads TGTGCCAGCAGTCAGGGGTACCCCTACGAGCAGTACTTC. Encoded protein: CASSQGYPYEQYF. This chain links TRBV12-3 or TRBV12-4 with TRBJ2-7, with a weak D call TRBD1 (6 bases). The CDR3 is 13 residues long. Deletions cut 5 bases from V and 2 bases from J, with 10 bases between.

This chain links TRBV3-1 (or the pseudogene TRBV3-2) with TRBJ1-1, with D possibly being TRBD1 (5 bases). The germline gives CDR1 LGHDT, CDR2 YNNKEL (reference sequence). The CDR3 runs to 11 residues. The germline V and J ends were trimmed by 3 bases and 7 bases, with 6 bases remaining between them. The CDR3 spells CASSQQGEAFF. The CDR3 nucleotides are TGTGCCAGCAGCCAGCAGGGTGAAGCTTTCTTT.

The gene calls are TRBV3-1 (or the pseudogene TRBV3-2) and TRBJ2-1; the D gene is possibly TRBD1 (5 bases). The CDR3 runs to 13 residues. V shed 1 base and J shed 10 bases, with 11 bases lying between them. Germline V gene sequence: CDR1 LGHDT, CDR2 YNNKEL (reference sequence). CDR3 sequence: CASSQGAGREQFF. CDR3 in DNA: TGTGCCAGCAGCCAAGGTGCAGGGCGCGAGCAGTTCTTC.

This sequence joins TRBV7-9 and TRBJ2-1; D gene uncertain. Germline lookup yields CDR1 SEHNR and CDR2 FQNEAQ (reference sequence). This CDR3 has 13 residues. V was trimmed by 3 bases and J by 8 bases, leaving 11 bases between them. The CDR3 loop reads CASSFLDRHEQFF. The CDR3 DNA reads as TGTGCCAGCAGCTTCCTAGATAGGCATGAGCAGTTCTTC.

The chain links TRBV5-6 to TRBJ1-1; 8 bases are a match to TRBD1. The CDR3 runs 13 residues. The J segment lost 8 bases and the V segment lost 3 bases, leaving 6 bases of the junction unmatched. Germline assignment: CDR1 SGHDT and CDR2 YYEEEE. The CDR3 DNA reads as TGTGCCAGCAGCTGGAGGACAGGGTTAGAAGCTTTCTTT. Translated, it gives CASSWRTGLEAFF.

The chain employs TRBV7-9 and TRBJ1-1; maybe TRBD1 (5 bases). There are 17 residues in the CDR3. CDR1 SEHNR and CDR2 FQNEAQ come from the germline V gene (reference sequence). V lost 1 base and J 5 bases, leaving 20 bases between the germline ends. DNA of the CDR3: TGTGCCAGCAGCTTAGTAAACGCCAGGGACCGGGGGACTGAAGCTTTCTTT. Translation gives CASSLVNARDRGTEAFF.

J is TRBJ1-4 and V is TRBV4-1; 9 bases map to TRBD1. CDR1 and CDR2 (germline): MGHRA, YSYEKL. The CDR3 has 19 amino acids. Losses at the gene ends were 3 bases for V and 5 bases for J; bases not matched to a gene: 16. The CDR3 DNA is TGCGCCAGCAGCCAGCCCTCCGGGACAGGGCGAATTTCAAATGAAAAACTGTTTTTT. This gives the protein CASSQPSGTGRISNEKLFF.

This sequence joins TRBV27 and TRBJ1-5; 11 nucleotides match TRBD1. The CDR3 has 18 residues. Germline assignment: CDR1 MNHEY and CDR2 SMNVEV (reference sequence). V lost 5 bases, J lost 0 bases, and 9 bases stayed unmatched. CDR3 amino acids: CASSPKGQGVYSNQPQHF. As DNA, the CDR3 is TGTGCCAGCAGTCCGAAGGGACAGGGGGTATATAGCAATCAGCCCCAGCATTTT.

The genes are TRBV28 and TRBJ1-5; D is ambiguous. V dropped 6 bases and J dropped 1 base, with 13 bases sitting between them. Germline assignment: CDR1 MDHEN and CDR2 SYDVKM. The CDR3 totals 15 residues. This chain's CDR3 is CASSSVGPSNQPQHF. CDR3 bases: TGTGCCAGCAGCTCCGTGGGCCCAAGCAATCAGCCCCAGCATTTT. Combining the CDR3 with reference TRBV28 and TRBJ1-5 gives the whole variable domain DVKVTQSSRYLVKRTGEKVFLECVQDMDHENMFWYRQDPGLGLRLIYFSYDVKMKEKGDIPEGYSVSREKKERFSLILESASTNQTSMYLCASSSVGPSNQPQHFGDGTRLSIL.

The V gene is TRBV7-3, the J gene TRBJ2-5, with 7 bases matching TRBD1. CDR1 and CDR2 (germline): SGHTA, FQGTGA. This CDR3 is 16 amino acids long. Trimming took 3 bases from V and 1 from J; bases not matched to a gene: 8. As DNA, the CDR3 is TGTGCCAGCAGCTTTCGACGGGACAGACTCCAAGAGACCCAGTACTTC. Its translation is CASSFRRDRLQETQYF.

The rearrangement joins TRBV3-1 (or the pseudogene TRBV3-2) to TRBJ1-3, with D uncertain. With 3 bases removed from V and 4 bases from J, the gap between germline ends came to 16 bases. The CDR3 extends over 16 amino acids. Germline-derived CDR1 and CDR2 are LGHDT and YNNKEL (reference sequence). The CDR3: CASSHTGKKQGNTIYF. The CDR3, as DNA: TGTGCCAGCAGCCATACCGGGAAGAAACAAGGAAACACCATATATTTT.

This chain connects TRBV7-9 to TRBJ2-7, with a tentative D call TRBD1 (5 bases). Germline CDR1 reads SEHNR; CDR2 reads FQNEAQ (reference sequence). This CDR3 region has 14 residues. V lost 1 base to trimming and J lost 3 bases, with 10 bases between them. In DNA form, the CDR3 reads TGTGCCAGCAGCTTAGGTGGAAGGGGCTACGAGCAGTACTTC. It encodes CASSLGGRGYEQYF.

The chain employs TRBV10-1 and TRBJ2-1, with TRBD2 identical over 10 bases. Germline trimming cut 6 bases from V and 1 base from J; bases unmatched to any gene: 6. CDR3 length equals 16 residues. CDR1 and CDR2 from the germline V gene are WNHNN and SYGVQD (reference sequence). The CDR3 region is CASSPWTSGSYNEQFF. The CDR3 coding sequence is TGCGCCAGCAGCCCATGGACTAGCGGATCCTACAATGAGCAGTTCTTC.

The V gene is TRBV7-2, the J gene TRBJ1-4, with D perhaps matching TRBD1 (5 bases). The ends were cut back, 6 bases at V and 0 bases at J, with 14 bases in the middle. The CDR3 is made up of 16 amino acids. The germline V gene encodes CDR1 SGHTA and CDR2 FQGNSA. This CDR3 is CASRPTQVTTNEKLFF. The CDR3 region has the DNA TGTGCCAGCAGACCGACACAGGTTACAACTAATGAAAAACTGTTTTTT.

The chain employs TRBV3-1 (or the pseudogene TRBV3-2) and TRBJ2-4, with D tentatively TRBD1 (6 bases). CDR1 and CDR2 (germline): LGHDT, YNNKEL (reference sequence). This CDR3 has 15 residues. V was cut by 4 bases and J by 4 bases, with 14 bases left in between. The CDR3 loop reads CASSPAGTQKNIQYF. The CDR3, as DNA: TGTGCCAGCAGCCCAGCCGGGACACAGAAAAACATTCAGTACTTC.

The genes are TRBV30 and TRBJ1-2, with 9 bases fitting TRBD1. J gave up 8 bases and V 3 bases, and 10 bases lay outside the gene matches. The V gene's germline CDR1 is GTSNPN and CDR2 SVGIG (reference sequence). The CDR3 covers 14 residues. The CDR3 DNA follows: TGTGCCTGGAGAGATACAGGGGGCGCAAGCGGCTACACCTTC. It encodes CAWRDTGGASGYTF.

As regards this clone: Other DNA sequences in the same sample also yield this CDR3. The chain uses TRBV18 and TRBJ2-5; a possible D gene is TRBD1 (5 bases). Trimming cost V 3 bases and J 2 bases, with 7 bases left between them. Germline lookup yields CDR1 KGHSH and CDR2 LQKENI. The CDR3 spans 13 residues. The CDR3 spells CASSPRQQETQYF. CDR3 in DNA: TGTGCCAGCTCACCCCGACAGCAAGAGACCCAGTACTTC. Together with reference TRBV18 and TRBJ2-5, the CDR3 gives the full variable domain: NAGVMQNPRHLVRRRGQEARLRCSPMKGHSHVYWYRQLPEEGLKFMVYLQKENIIDESGMPKERFSAEFPKEGPSILRIQQVVRGDSAAYFCASSPRQQETQYFGPGTRLLVL.

The V call is TRBV28, the J call TRBJ1-4, with D hard to call. This CDR3 comprises 14 residues. CDR1 is MDHEN, CDR2 SYDVKM, per germline. The V and J ends lost 7 bases and 0 bases respectively, with 9 bases between them. The CDR3 is CASIPGATNEKLFF. CDR3 DNA sequence: TGTGCCAGCATACCCGGGGCAACTAATGAAAAACTGTTTTTT.

The V call is TRBV28, the J call TRBJ1-5, with 7 bases identical to TRBD1. The CDR3 is 16 amino acids. CDR1 is MDHEN and CDR2 is SYDVKM in the germline V gene. The V segment lost 6 bases and the J segment 3 bases; nucleotides outside the gene matches: 11. The DNA for the CDR3 is TGTGCCAGCAGCCTCGGGGACAGAAGCATCAATCAGCCCCAGCATTTT. Translated, it gives CASSLGDRSINQPQHF. The full variable domain, rest sourced from reference TRBV28 and TRBJ1-5, is DVKVTQSSRYLVKRTGEKVFLECVQDMDHENMFWYRQDPGLGLRLIYFSYDVKMKEKGDIPEGYSVSREKKERFSLILESASTNQTSMYLCASSLGDRSINQPQHFGDGTRLSIL.